This T cell receptor (beta chain) was recovered during a study of cytomegalovirus exposure and HLA in healthy donors. Broader study findings: What a later analysis reportedly showed was that an Asian-associated ancestry cluster had fewer N-insertions than the roughly 670-donor mean.

For this clone: The antigen is undetermined.

Donors consisted of healthy bone marrow donors. Vbeta (60) and Jbeta (13) primers were used in the PCR. The data were produced by immunoSEQ multiplex PCR, yet TCRdb's version contains in-frame clones alone and is incomplete. Seen here are about 170,000 clones, around 80% observed once, and the top ten hold approximately 1.6%. Between the trimmed V and J ends, which lost 0 bases and 2 bases, there was a span of 11 bases. The CDR3 is 15 amino acids. CDR1 and CDR2 from the germline V gene are SGDLS and YYNGEE. This TCR was sampled from a girl between 5 and 17 years old in good health and CMV-seropositive. Sequencing was done on a sample of PBMCs. The chain carries TRBV9 and TRBJ1-1, with D unresolved. The DNA of the CDR3 is TGTGCCAGCAGCGTAGCAGGCAGAGCCAACACTGAAGCTTTCTTT. Amino acids: CASSVAGRANTEAFF.